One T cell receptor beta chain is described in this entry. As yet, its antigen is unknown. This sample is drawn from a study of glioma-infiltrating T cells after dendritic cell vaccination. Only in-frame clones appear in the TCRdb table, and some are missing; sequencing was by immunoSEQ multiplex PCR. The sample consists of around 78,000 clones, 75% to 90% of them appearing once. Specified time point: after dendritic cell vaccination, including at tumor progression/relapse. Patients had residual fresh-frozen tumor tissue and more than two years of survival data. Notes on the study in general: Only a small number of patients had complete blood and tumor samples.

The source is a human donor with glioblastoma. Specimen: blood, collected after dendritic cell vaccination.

CDR3 loop: CASSQRTGGEPYEQYF. The CDR3 DNA is TGCGCCAGCAGCCAGAGGACAGGGGGTGAACCCTACGAGCAGTACTTC. The chain carries TRBV4-1 and TRBJ2-7; 10 bases agree with TRBD1. The ends lost 3 bases at V and 2 bases at J; junction bases unmatched: 7. Germline V CDR1 and CDR2: MGHRA, YSYEKL. The CDR3 loop spans 16 amino acids.